This passage covers 2 T cell receptor beta chains from one sample sequenced in a study of T cell responses to AZD1222 COVID-19 vaccine. Sequencing was performed with immunoSEQ multiplex PCR; in TCRdb, only in-frame clones are kept and a portion is missing. The sample carries approximately 120,000 clones, 93% recorded once. The source was peripheral blood, collected on day 0 of AZD1222 vaccination. The origin of the receptors is an adult in good health.

For the CDR3, the DNA is TGCAGCGTTGAAGAATCGTTGACAGGGGGGGTCTACAATGAGCAGTTCTTC. The encoded protein is CSVEESLTGGVYNEQFF. This chain uses TRBV29-1 with TRBJ2-1; the match to TRBD1 covers 9 bases. V dropped 0 bases and J dropped 3; count of bases not matched to a gene: 9. CDR3 length: 17 residues. Germline CDR1 reads SQVTM; CDR2 reads ANQGSEA.

The chain has TRBV6-5 and TRBJ2-1; 8 bases are a match to TRBD2. Germline V gene sequence: CDR1 MNHEY, CDR2 SVGAGI. This CDR3 has 15 amino acids. The trim removed 6 bases at V and 9 bases at J, leaving 13 bases unmatched. The CDR3 here is CASSAPGLVTGEQFF. For the CDR3, the DNA is TGTGCCAGCAGCGCCCCGGGACTAGTCACCGGTGAGCAGTTCTTC.